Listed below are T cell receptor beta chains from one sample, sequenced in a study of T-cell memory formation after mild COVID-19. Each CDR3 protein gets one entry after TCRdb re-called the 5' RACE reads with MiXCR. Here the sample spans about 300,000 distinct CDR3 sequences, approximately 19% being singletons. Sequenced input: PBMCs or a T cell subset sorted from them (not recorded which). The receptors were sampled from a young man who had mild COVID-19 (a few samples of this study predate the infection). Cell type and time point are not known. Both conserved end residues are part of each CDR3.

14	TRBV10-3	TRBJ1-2	CAIHAAGQFYGYTF
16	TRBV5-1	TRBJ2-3	CASSFRQGRTTDTQYF
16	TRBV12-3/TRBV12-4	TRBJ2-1	CASSQLGGLVQYEQFF
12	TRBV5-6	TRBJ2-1	CASSLEGHEQFF
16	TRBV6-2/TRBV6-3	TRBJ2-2	CAGSLRGGINTGELFF
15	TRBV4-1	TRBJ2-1	CASSRSGGAPFLKFF
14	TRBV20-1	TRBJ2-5	CSARVLGTQETQYF
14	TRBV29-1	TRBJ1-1	CSVGRGTGPFEAFF
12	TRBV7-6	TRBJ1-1	CASSPLNTEAFF
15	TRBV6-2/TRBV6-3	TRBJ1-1	CASSYSRDLSGEAFF
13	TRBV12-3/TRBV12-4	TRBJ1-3	CASSVFSGNTIYF
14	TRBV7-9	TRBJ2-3	CATGLAGAADTQYF
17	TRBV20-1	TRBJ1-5	CSARRTPGRYSNQPQHF
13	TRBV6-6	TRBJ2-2	CASSQAIGGELFF
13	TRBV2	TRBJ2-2	CASSSEGTGELFF
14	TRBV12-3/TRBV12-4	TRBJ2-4	CASRPAGAKNIQYF
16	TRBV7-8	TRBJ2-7	CASSSSQGYPTIEQYF
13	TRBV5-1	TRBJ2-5	CASSSPADETQYF
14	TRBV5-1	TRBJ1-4	CASKPGQGDEKLFF
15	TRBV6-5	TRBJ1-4	CASSFRPATNEKLFF
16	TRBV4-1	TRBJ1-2	CASSQEGGQGGYGYTF
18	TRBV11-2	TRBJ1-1	CASSLDAMVEWGPPEAFF
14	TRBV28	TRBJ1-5	CASSLIAGNQPQHF
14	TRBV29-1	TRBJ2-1	CSVVRLAVDNEQFF
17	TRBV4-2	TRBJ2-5	CASSQVGASGGAETQYF
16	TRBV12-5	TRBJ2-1	CASGSSRTGGTYEQFF
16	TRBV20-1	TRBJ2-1	CSAILRRQGAVNEQFF
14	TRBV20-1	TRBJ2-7	CSASNRGGGYEQYF